This T cell receptor (beta chain) emerged from a study of blood T cell repertoires in COVID-19. The sample holds a few counts of this clone. The CDR3 runs 13 residues. CDR1 GTSNPN and CDR2 SVGIG come from the germline V gene (reference sequence). Trimming took 1 base from V and 5 from J; bases not matched to a gene: 4. Original processing methods: Estimates of nucleated cell counts were drawn from the amplification of reference gene primers. The assay was immunoSEQ multiplex PCR, and TCRdb's table has in-frame clones only and misses some. V and J calls plus clone size are reproduced from that table; the DNA served to infer D and trimming. The sample carries around 200,000 clones, more than 85% recorded once.

The sequenced sample consisted of peripheral blood. The J gene is TRBJ1-2, the V gene TRBV30, with 7 nucleotides matching TRBD1. This TCR came from a man aged 35 to 55 with active or convalescent COVID-19. CDR3 sequence: CAWSAAGGYGYTF. CDR3 DNA: TGTGCCTGGAGTGCAGCAGGGGGTTATGGCTACACCTTC.